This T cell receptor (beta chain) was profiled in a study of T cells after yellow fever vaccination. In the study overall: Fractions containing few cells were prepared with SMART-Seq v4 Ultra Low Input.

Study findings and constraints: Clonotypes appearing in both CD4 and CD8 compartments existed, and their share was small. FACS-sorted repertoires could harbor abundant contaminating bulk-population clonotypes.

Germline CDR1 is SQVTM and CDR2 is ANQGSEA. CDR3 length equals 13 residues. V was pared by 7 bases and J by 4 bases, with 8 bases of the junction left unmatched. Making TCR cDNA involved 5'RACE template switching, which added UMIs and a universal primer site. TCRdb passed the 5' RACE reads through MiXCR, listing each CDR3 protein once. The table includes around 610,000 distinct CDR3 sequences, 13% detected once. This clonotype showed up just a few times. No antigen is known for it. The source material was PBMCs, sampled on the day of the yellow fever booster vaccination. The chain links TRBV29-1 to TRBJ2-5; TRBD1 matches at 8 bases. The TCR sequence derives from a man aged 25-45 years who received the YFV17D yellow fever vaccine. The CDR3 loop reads CSALRGLGETQYF. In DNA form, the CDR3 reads TGCAGCGCCCTCAGGGGGCTGGGAGAGACCCAGTACTTC.